This T cell receptor (beta chain) was sequenced in a study of beta chain features in type 1 diabetes (dated by TCRdb to the late 2010s). Some background on the complete study: Mean age, gender distribution, total cell number and subset yield were not different between patients and healthy donors. A total of 85 million to 140 million sorted cells were examined across all samples, and a strong correlation was observed between cell number per subset and RNA yield. The study compared TCRB repertoires of sorted circulating CD4+ T cell subsets between recently diagnosed type 1 diabetes patients and matched healthy donors. Naive and central memory subsets were obtained from all 28 donors, but regulatory and stem cell-like memory subsets were isolated from only 8 patients and 8 healthy donors. What the authors observed across the whole study: At VDJ recombination sites, patients with type 1 diabetes made fewer insertions and deleted more nucleotides, a pattern implying thymic rearrangement abnormalities. Only small numbers of individuals were included in the HLA sub-analyses, which left unresolved whether HLA type had any influence on TCRB rearrangement. Shorter templates might be favored by PCR, yet because patient and control samples were amplified and corrected together, any such skew would affect both groups equally. Because cDNA was sequenced instead of genomic DNA, highly expressing activated cells could be over-represented, though the groups showed no difference in activation or CD3 levels. Type 1 diabetes patients showed a moderate but significant shortening of TCRB CDR3 length in all four CD4+ subsets. The naive, central memory and regulatory TCRB repertoires appeared to resemble one another more closely among patients than among healthy donors.

For CDR1 and CDR2, the germline V gene lists SGDLS and YYNGEE. Including the terminal cysteine and phenylalanine, the CDR3 comprises 12 residues. Just CDR3 DNA is preserved here, 36 bases in frame from base 1. The trim is 0 bases for V and 8 bases for J, with a gap of 8 bases between the germline ends. A single peripheral blood draw of approximately 0.11 L on average was collected from each donor into heparinised tubes. Naive, central memory, regulatory and stem cell-like memory CD4+ T cells were sorted on a BD FACSAria II using a panel including CD45RO, CCR7, CD25, CD127, CD95 and CD27. Purity was above 95% for every sorted population. Right away, PBMCs were isolated by Lymphoprep density gradient centrifugation and were stained directly, with no culture step. So that batch effects would be minimized, each experiment stained and sorted samples in pairs, pairing one healthy donor with one patient.

This clone has only a few counts. It lacks a known antigen. It has no much larger one-base neighbor in the sample; base qualities were not kept. The entire isolated RNA was reverse transcribed using the High Capacity cDNA Reverse Transcription Kit, and thus expressed TCRB transcripts were sequenced. Naive, central memory and regulatory T cell samples underwent deep immunoSEQ sequencing, averaging around 3.7 million total reads per sample. Sorted cells were lysed in RLT buffer and RNA was extracted with DNase-treated RNeasy Micro or Mini kits, depending on cell number. To prevent cross-contamination, every cell subset was processed on its own, while patient and healthy donor samples were processed together. The immunoSEQ multiplex PCR was used to amplify TCRB sequences from cDNA, yielding 87-bp fragments that span the CDR3 region. Sequencing of the amplicons was done on the Illumina HiSeq platform. From the authors' description of their analysis: PCR bias was computationally corrected using synthetic template baselines, reads within Hamming distance 2 were collapsed, and singletons that could not be merged were discarded. By aligning reads against IMGT, V, D and J genes, CDR3 length, and insertions or deletions at six rearrangement sites were assigned. Clonotype counts were normalized to sorted cell number within each subset before computing true diversity and Gini coefficients with the tcR R package. Repertoire sharing was quantified using the overlap coefficient calculated on TCRB nucleotide sequences. Out-of-frame TCRB sequences from naive cells were analyzed as a proxy for the pre-selection repertoire. TCRdb holds this immuneACCESS table with in-frame rearrangements only. Some clones are missing; in checked studies, unresolved V genes explain under half, and the rest has no known cause. V, J and clone size were drawn from that table, and D and trimming were deduced from the DNA. This sample holds about 660,000 clones; over 12% were observed only once. The top ten hold approximately 0.043% of the sample.

The sequenced sample consisted of naive CD4+ T cells from blood. According to the study, the label for this sample's cell subset or site signals: true naive CD4+ T cells. Recombination linked TRBV9 to TRBJ1-1; the D gene cannot be named for sure. This clonotype originated in a man aged 18-30 years with type 1 diabetes. The DNA reads TGTGCCAGCAGCGTAGCATCGGGGGAAGCTTTCTTT. Its coded protein is CASSVASGEAFF.